This entry concerns a single T cell receptor beta chain. Its specificity is not known. Positive selection with magnetic beads achieved the isolation of CD4+ and CD8+ cells, followed by a flow cytometry check of purity. Clones were sequenced by immunoSEQ multiplex PCR, and TCRdb holds only the in-frame ones, with some missing. The sample lists approximately 8,700 clones, roughly 80% seen once, with around 36% in the top ten. The data are from a study of somatic mutations in cytotoxic T cells in rheumatoid arthritis. Whole-study findings and limits: No significant CD8+ T-cell clonality difference was found between rheumatoid arthritis patients and age-matched controls.

V was clipped by 5 bases and J by 2 bases, with 10 bases between them. Germline V gene lookup returns CDR1 LNHDA and CDR2 SQIVND (reference sequence). The CDR3 has 13 amino acids. The specimen sequenced was CD8+ T cells sorted from blood. The sequence derives from a woman in her fifties or sixties in good health. The chain couples TRBV19 to TRBJ2-7, with a tentative D call TRBD1 (5 bases). The CDR3 DNA reads TGTGCCAGTAGTCCGACAGCTACCTACGAGCAGTACTTC. Amino acid sequence: CASSPTATYEQYF.